This is a list of T cell receptor beta chains from one sample in a study of blood T cell repertoires in COVID-19. Assay: immunoSEQ multiplex PCR; the TCRdb copy retains only in-frame clones and omits some. The repertoire has around 200,000 clones, 65% to 85% of them found once; the top ten carry about 1.3%. The sample comprised peripheral blood. The receptors come from a woman in her 30s with COVID-19, enrolled during active disease. Both conserved end residues are part of each CDR3. Fields, in order: D gene, clone size, J gene, V gene, CDR3 DNA, CDR3 protein. D genes are given only for firm matches. Where a row states a size, it is once, few, many or the class of an expanded clone; other rows omit it.

>-|few|TRBJ2-7|TRBV7-6
TGTGCCAGCTCTCAAAGGGGGAATGATTACGAGCAGTACTTC
CASSQRGNDYEQYF
>TRBD1|once|TRBJ1-3|TRBV28
TGTGCCAGCCGGACAACCGGGACAGGGAGTGGGGTGACCATATATTTT
CASRTTGTGSGVTIYF
>-|-|TRBJ2-1|TRBV7-2
TGTGCCAGCAGCTTAGGCGTCGGGAGCTCCTACAATGAGCAGTTCTTC
CASSLGVGSSYNEQFF
>TRBD2|-|TRBJ2-3|TRBV2
TGTGCCAGCAGTTCTAGCGGGGGCTCAGATACGCAGTATTTT
CASSSSGGSDTQYF
>-|many|TRBJ1-2|TRBV4-1
TGCGCCAGCAGCCAAGACCTCAACCCAACCCGCGGGGTTGGCTACACCTTC
CASSQDLNPTRGVGYTF
>-|-|TRBJ1-5|TRBV7-2
TGTGCCAGCAGCTTTGTAGGCGCAGGGGGCAATCAGCCCCAGCATTTT
CASSFVGAGGNQPQHF
>-|-|TRBJ2-1|TRBV7-9
TGTGCCAGCAGGAGACAGGGAGGAATCTACAATGAGCAGTTCTTC
CASRRQGGIYNEQFF
>TRBD1|-|TRBJ1-2|TRBV5-6
TGTGCCAGCAGCTTGGCGTTGGACAGGGGGCCTCATGGCTACACCTTC
CASSLALDRGPHGYTF
>-|-|TRBJ2-1|TRBV10-1
TGCGCCAGCAGTGTATGTCTACCGGGTGGCAATGAGCAGTTCTTC
CASSVCLPGGNEQFF
>-|-|TRBJ2-7|TRBV6-5
TGTGCCAGCAGTTCCCTACCGGAGAGGAACGAGCAGTACTTC
CASSSLPERNEQYF
>-|-|TRBJ2-2|TRBV5-1
TGCGCCAGCAGTTCAACAGCGAACACCGGGGAGCTGTTTTTT
CASSSTANTGELFF
>-|once|TRBJ1-4|TRBV5-4
TGTGCCAGCAGCAAATGGGGGGGGGCTCTTGAAAAACTGTTTTTT
CASSKWGGALEKLFF
>TRBD2|-|TRBJ2-1|TRBV6-2/TRBV6-3
TGTGCCAGCAGTGAGGGACTAGCAATGGGTGAGCAGTTCTTC
CASSEGLAMGEQFF
>TRBD2|-|TRBJ2-1|TRBV4-1
TGCGCCAGCAGCCAAGTATCAGCGGGGCTCTACAATGAGCAGTTCTTC
CASSQVSAGLYNEQFF
>TRBD1|-|TRBJ1-5|TRBV7-9
TGTGCCAGCAGCTCCGGGGACAGTAGCAATCAGCCCCAGCATTTT
CASSSGDSSNQPQHF
>-|-|TRBJ1-2|TRBV7-8
TGTGCCAGCAGCTTAGGGCATTCTAACTATGGCTACACCTTC
CASSLGHSNYGYTF
>TRBD2|-|TRBJ2-5|TRBV7-9
TGTGCCAGCAGCTTGACTAGCGCGAAAGAGACCCAGTACTTC
CASSLTSAKETQYF
>TRBD1|-|TRBJ2-1|TRBV10-1
TGCGCCAGCAGTGAAGGGACAGGGATAGTGTTCTTC
CASSEGTGIVFF
>-|-|TRBJ2-1|TRBV2
TGTGCCAGCAGTGACTCGCACAGGGTGTACAATGAGCAGTTCTTC
CASSDSHRVYNEQFF
>-|-|TRBJ1-3|TRBV19
TGTGCCAGTAGTCTCAGGGCGGCTACTGGAAACACCATATATTTT
CASSLRAATGNTIYF
>-|-|TRBJ1-1|TRBV11-1
TGTGCCAGCAGCTTAGCGCTAGGGAGAAACACTGAAGCTTTCTTT
CASSLALGRNTEAFF
>TRBD1|-|TRBJ2-5|TRBV9
TGTGCCAGCAGCCCCGGACAGGGACCGGGAGAGACCCAGTACTTC
CASSPGQGPGETQYF
>-|-|TRBJ1-1|TRBV27
TGTGCCAGCAGTGGCGGGACCGAAGCTTTCTTT
CASSGGTEAFF
>-|-|TRBJ2-2|TRBV7-9
TGTGCCAGCAGCCCAAGGAGTTTAAACACCGGGGAGCTGTTTTTT
CASSPRSLNTGELFF
>-|-|TRBJ1-4|TRBV4-1
TGCGCCAGCAGCTCAGGGGTTCTAAGGGGACTGTTTTTT
CASSSGVLRGLFF
>TRBD2|-|TRBJ2-1|TRBV7-9
TGTGCCAGCAGCTCGGGGACTAGTACCGGCCGGAATGAGCAGTTCTTC
CASSSGTSTGRNEQFF
>-|-|TRBJ2-3|TRBV7-8
TGTGCCAGCAGCCCCCCCCAGGGTGCAGATACGCAGTATTTT
CASSPPQGADTQYF
>TRBD2|-|TRBJ2-1|TRBV6-4
TGTGCCAGCAGTGATAGGTTCGGGGGGACCTACGACCCTCCCTACAATGAGCAGTTCTTC
CASSDRFGGTYDPPYNEQFF
>TRBD1|once|TRBJ1-2|TRBV9
TGTGCCAGCAGCGCCAGGGGGCCCTATGGCTACACCTTC
CASSARGPYGYTF
>-|once|TRBJ2-2|TRBV2
TGTGCCAGCAGTGAAGTCCGGAGGGACACCGGGGAGCTGTTTTTT
CASSEVRRDTGELFF
>TRBD1|-|TRBJ2-2|TRBV11-3
TGTGCCAGCAGCACTGGACAGGGGGGTTCCGGGGAGCTGTTTTTT
CASSTGQGGSGELFF
>-|-|TRBJ2-6|TRBV10-3
TGTGCCATCAGGAAAAACGGAGGATCTGGGGCCAACGTCCTGACTTTC
CAIRKNGGSGANVLTF
>TRBD2|-|TRBJ2-5|TRBV3-1/TRBV3-2
TGTGCCAGCAGCCTTAGACTAGCGGGCGACGAAGAGACCCAGTACTTC
CASSLRLAGDEETQYF
>TRBD1|-|TRBJ1-1|TRBV7-2
TGTGCCAGCAGCCGCACAGGGGGACGTACTGAAGCTTTCTTT
CASSRTGGRTEAFF
>TRBD2|-|TRBJ2-1|TRBV6-1
TGTGCCAGCAGTGAGAGACTAGCGGCGGTAGTTAGTACCTACAATGAGCAGTTCTTC
CASSERLAAVVSTYNEQFF
>TRBD1|-|TRBJ2-7|TRBV25-1
TGTGCCAGCAGTGGTACCGGGACAGGTCCGTACGAGCAGTACTTC
CASSGTGTGPYEQYF
>-|-|TRBJ2-5|TRBV21-1
TGTGCCAGCAGCAAAGGGAGGAAGGCCCCCGAAGAGACCCAGTACTTC
CASSKGRKAPEETQYF
>TRBD1|-|TRBJ1-5|TRBV7-9
TGTGCCAGCAGCGGCAAGGGACAGGGCAGCAATCAGCCCCAGCATTTT
CASSGKGQGSNQPQHF
>TRBD1|once|TRBJ1-4|TRBV7-2
TGTGCCAGCAGCTCCGGGACAGGCTGGGGAAATGAAAAACTGTTTTTT
CASSSGTGWGNEKLFF
>-|-|TRBJ2-2|TRBV11-3
TGTGCCAGCAGCTTACGACCTCTCAGCGGAGTGGCCGGGGAGCTGTTTTTT
CASSLRPLSGVAGELFF
>TRBD2|-|TRBJ2-3|TRBV5-6
TGTGCCAGCAGCGCCGGGACTAGACTCACAGATACGCAGTATTTT
CASSAGTRLTDTQYF
>TRBD2|-|TRBJ2-1|TRBV24-1
TGTGCCACCAGCTCGAAAGAGACTAGCGGGACGTGGGTATCCTACAATGAGCAGTTCTTC
CATSSKETSGTWVSYNEQFF
>TRBD1|-|TRBJ2-7|TRBV7-9
TGTGCCAGCAGCCCGGGACAGGTCGGGTCCTACGAGCAGTACTTC
CASSPGQVGSYEQYF
>TRBD2|-|TRBJ2-1|TRBV2
TGTGCCAGCAGCCCAACTAGCGGGAGATCTGTTGAGCAGTTCTTC
CASSPTSGRSVEQFF
>TRBD2|-|TRBJ2-3|TRBV7-9
TGTGCCAGCACCTCTGGAGCGGGAGGCTGGGATACGCAGTATTTT
CASTSGAGGWDTQYF
>TRBD1|-|TRBJ2-3|TRBV19
TGTGCCAGCCGTAAACGACAGGGGGACACAGATACGCAGTATTTT
CASRKRQGDTDTQYF
>TRBD1|-|TRBJ1-2|TRBV4-1
TGCGCCAGCAGCCAAGTGGTGGCAGGGGGCTTGAACTATGGCTACACCTTC
CASSQVVAGGLNYGYTF
>-|-|TRBJ2-1|TRBV19
TGTGCCAGTAGTGGGAACAGGGTGTCCAATGAGCAGTTCTTC
CASSGNRVSNEQFF
>-|-|TRBJ2-7|TRBV5-4
TGTGCCAGCAGCTTCGGGGACGAGCAGTACTTC
CASSFGDEQYF
>-|few|TRBJ1-2|TRBV15
TGTGCCACCAGCAGAGATCAAACTTTGAGGGTTGGCTACACCTTC
CATSRDQTLRVGYTF
>TRBD2|-|TRBJ2-1|TRBV5-1
TGCGCCAGCAGTCCCCAACAGCTAGCGGGAGTGTCCTACAATGAGCAGTTCTTC
CASSPQQLAGVSYNEQFF
>TRBD1|-|TRBJ1-5|TRBV18
TGTGCCAGCTCCTTAGAAAAGGGGACAGGGGTTTATAGCAATCAGCCCCAGCATTTT
CASSLEKGTGVYSNQPQHF
>TRBD1|-|TRBJ1-2|TRBV28
TGTGCCAGCAGTTTACCCACCCGGGACAGGGTATCCTATGGCTACACCTTC
CASSLPTRDRVSYGYTF
>-|-|TRBJ1-4|TRBV5-5
TGTGCCAGCAGCCCGATCCCCGGGTATGAAAAACTGTTTTTT
CASSPIPGYEKLFF
>-|once|TRBJ1-2|TRBV11-2
TGTGCCAGCAGCACGTATCGGGACAAGAACTATGGCTACACCTTC
CASSTYRDKNYGYTF